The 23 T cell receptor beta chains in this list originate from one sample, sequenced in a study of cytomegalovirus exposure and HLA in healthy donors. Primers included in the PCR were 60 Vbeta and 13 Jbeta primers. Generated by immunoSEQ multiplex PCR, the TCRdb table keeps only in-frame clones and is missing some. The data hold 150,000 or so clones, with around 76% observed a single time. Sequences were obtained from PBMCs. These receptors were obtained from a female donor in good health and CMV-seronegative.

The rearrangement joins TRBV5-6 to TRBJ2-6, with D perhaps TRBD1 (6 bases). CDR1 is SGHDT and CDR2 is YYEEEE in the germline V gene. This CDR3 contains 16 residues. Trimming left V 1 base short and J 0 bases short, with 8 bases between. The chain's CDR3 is CASSLTQGSGANVLTF. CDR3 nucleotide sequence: TGTGCCAGCAGCTTGACACAGGGCTCTGGGGCCAACGTCCTGACTTTC.

The DNA of the CDR3 is TGTGCCATCAGTGAGCCCCAACGGACTAGCGGCTACAATGAGCAGTTCTTC. It codes for CAISEPQRTSGYNEQFF. The gene calls are TRBV10-3 and TRBJ2-1; TRBD2 matches at 10 bases. Looked up from germline, CDR1 is ENHRY and CDR2 is SYGVKD. Trimming cost V 2 bases and J 3 bases; bases outside gene matches: 7. The CDR3 sequence is 17 residues long.

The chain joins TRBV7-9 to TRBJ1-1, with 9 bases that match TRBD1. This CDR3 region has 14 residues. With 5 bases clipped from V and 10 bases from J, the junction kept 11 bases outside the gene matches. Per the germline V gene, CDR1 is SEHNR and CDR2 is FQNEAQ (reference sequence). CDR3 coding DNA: TGTGCCAGCAGCAAAAGTCCCGGGACAGGGCCAGCTTTCTTT. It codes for CASSKSPGTGPAFF.

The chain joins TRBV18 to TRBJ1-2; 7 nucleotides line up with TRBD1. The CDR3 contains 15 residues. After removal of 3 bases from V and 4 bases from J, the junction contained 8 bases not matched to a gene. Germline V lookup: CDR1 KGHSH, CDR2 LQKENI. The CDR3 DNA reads TGTGCCAGCTCACCGATGACAGGGTACGGCTATGGCTACACCTTC. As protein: CASSPMTGYGYGYTF. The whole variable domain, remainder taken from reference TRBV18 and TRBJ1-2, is NAGVMQNPRHLVRRRGQEARLRCSPMKGHSHVYWYRQLPEEGLKFMVYLQKENIIDESGMPKERFSAEFPKEGPSILRIQQVVRGDSAAYFCASSPMTGYGYGYTFGSGTRLTVV.

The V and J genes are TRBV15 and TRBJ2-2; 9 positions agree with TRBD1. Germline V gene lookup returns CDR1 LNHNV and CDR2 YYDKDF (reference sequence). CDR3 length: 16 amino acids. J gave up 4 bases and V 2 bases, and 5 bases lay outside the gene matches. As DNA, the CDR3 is TGTGCCACCAGCAGACCCGGGACAGGGCCCACCGGGGAGCTGTTTTTT. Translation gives CATSRPGTGPTGELFF.

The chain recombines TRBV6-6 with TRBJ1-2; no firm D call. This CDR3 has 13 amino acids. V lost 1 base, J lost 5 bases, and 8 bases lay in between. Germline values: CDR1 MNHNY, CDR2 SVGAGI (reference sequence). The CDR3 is CASSYFRSYGYTF. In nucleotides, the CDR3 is TGTGCCAGCAGTTACTTCCGGTCGTATGGCTACACCTTC.

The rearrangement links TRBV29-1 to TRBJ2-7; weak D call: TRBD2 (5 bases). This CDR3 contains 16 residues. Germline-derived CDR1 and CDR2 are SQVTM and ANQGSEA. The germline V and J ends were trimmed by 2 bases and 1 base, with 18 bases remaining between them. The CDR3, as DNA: TGCAGCGTTGAATTTGTGGGAAGCGGACGGTCCTACGAGCAGTACTTC. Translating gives CSVEFVGSGRSYEQYF.

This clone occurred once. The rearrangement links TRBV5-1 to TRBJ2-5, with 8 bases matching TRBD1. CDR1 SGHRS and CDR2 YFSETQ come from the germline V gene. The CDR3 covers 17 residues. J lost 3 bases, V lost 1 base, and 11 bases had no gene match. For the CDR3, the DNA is TGCGCCAGCAGCTTGCCCTCCCCACGGACAGGGAAAGAGACCCAGTACTTC. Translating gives CASSLPSPRTGKETQYF.

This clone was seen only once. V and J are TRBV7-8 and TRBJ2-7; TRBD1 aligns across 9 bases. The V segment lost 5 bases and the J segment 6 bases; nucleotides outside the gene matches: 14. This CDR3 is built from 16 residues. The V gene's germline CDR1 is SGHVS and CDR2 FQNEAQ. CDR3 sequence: CASSVPPGQGYGEQYF. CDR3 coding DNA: TGTGCCAGCAGCGTACCGCCGGGACAGGGTTACGGCGAGCAGTACTTC. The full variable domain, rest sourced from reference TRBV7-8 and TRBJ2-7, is GAGVSQSPRYKVAKRGQDVALRCDPISGHVSLFWYQQALGQGPEFLTYFQNEAQLDKSGLPSDRFFAERPEGSVSTLKIQRTQQEDSAVYLCASSVPPGQGYGEQYFGPGTRLTVT.

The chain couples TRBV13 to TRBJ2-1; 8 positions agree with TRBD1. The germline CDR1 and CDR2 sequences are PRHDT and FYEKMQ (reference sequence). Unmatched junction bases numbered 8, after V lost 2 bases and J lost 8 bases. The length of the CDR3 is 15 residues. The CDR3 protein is CASSLSGQAGDEQFF. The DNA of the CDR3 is TGTGCCAGCAGCTTATCGGGACAGGCAGGCGATGAGCAGTTCTTC. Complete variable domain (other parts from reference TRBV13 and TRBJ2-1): AAGVIQSPRHLIKEKRETATLKCYPIPRHDTVYWYQQGPGQDPQFLISFYEKMQSDKGSIPDRFSAQQFSDYHSELNMSSLELGDSALYFCASSLSGQAGDEQFFGPGTRLTVL.

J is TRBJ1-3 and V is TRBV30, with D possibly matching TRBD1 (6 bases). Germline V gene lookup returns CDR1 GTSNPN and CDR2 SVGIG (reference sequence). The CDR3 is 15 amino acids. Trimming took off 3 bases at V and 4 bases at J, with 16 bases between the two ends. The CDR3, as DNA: TGTGCCTGGAGGGGACGGGGGGCAGGGGGAAACACCATATATTTT. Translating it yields CAWRGRGAGGNTIYF.

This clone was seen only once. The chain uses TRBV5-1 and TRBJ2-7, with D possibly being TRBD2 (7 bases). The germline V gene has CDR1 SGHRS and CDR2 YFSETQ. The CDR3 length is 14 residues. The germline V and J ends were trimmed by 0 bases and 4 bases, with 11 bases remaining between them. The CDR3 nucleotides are TGCGCCAGCAGCTTGGTGGGGGGGGCGTACGAGCAGTACTTC. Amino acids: CASSLVGGAYEQYF.

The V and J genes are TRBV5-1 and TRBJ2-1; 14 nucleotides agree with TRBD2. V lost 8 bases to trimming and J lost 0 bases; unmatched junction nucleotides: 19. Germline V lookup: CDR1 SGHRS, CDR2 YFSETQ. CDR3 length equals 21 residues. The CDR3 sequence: CARYPLGPGLAGVSSYNEQFF. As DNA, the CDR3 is TGCGCCAGATATCCCCTCGGACCGGGACTAGCGGGGGTTAGCTCCTACAATGAGCAGTTCTTC.

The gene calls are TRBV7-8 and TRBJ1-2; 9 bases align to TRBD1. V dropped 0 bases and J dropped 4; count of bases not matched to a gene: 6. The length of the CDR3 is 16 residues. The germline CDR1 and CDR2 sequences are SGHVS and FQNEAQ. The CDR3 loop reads CASSLAAGQGSYGYTF. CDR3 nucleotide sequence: TGTGCCAGCAGCTTAGCAGCGGGACAGGGAAGCTATGGCTACACCTTC.

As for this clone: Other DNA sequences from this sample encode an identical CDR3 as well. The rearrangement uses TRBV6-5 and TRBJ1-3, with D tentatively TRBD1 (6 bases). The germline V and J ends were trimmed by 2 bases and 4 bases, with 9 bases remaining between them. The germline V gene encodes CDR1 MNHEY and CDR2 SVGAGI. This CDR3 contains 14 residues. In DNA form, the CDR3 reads TGTGCCAGCAGTTACAGGGGGTCGGGAAACACCATATATTTT. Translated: CASSYRGSGNTIYF.

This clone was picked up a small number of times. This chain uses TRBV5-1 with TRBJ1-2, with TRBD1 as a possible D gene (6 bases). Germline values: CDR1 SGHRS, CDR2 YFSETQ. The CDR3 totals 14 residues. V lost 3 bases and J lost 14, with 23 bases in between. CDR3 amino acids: CASSSKQGKEVETF. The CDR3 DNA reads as TGCGCCAGCAGCTCCAAACAGGGCAAAGAAGTAGAAACCTTC.

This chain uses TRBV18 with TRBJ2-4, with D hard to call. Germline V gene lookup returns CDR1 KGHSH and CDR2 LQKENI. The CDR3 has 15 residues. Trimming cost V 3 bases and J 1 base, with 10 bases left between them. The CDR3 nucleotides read TGTGCCAGCTCACCTCTGGCCGGGGCCAAAAACATTCAGTACTTC. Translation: CASSPLAGAKNIQYF.

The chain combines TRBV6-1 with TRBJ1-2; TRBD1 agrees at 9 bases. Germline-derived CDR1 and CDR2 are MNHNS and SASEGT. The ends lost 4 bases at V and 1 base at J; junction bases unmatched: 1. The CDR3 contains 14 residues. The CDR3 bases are TGTGCCAGCAGTGTGGGACAGGGTAACTATGGCTACACCTTC. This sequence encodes CASSVGQGNYGYTF.

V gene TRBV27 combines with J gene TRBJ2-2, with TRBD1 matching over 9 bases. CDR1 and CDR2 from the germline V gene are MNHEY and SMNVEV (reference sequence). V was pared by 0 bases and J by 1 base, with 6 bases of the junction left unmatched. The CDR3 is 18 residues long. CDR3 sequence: CASSLSWWGQGNTGELFF. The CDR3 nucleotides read TGTGCCAGCAGTTTATCTTGGTGGGGACAGGGGAACACCGGGGAGCTGTTTTTT.

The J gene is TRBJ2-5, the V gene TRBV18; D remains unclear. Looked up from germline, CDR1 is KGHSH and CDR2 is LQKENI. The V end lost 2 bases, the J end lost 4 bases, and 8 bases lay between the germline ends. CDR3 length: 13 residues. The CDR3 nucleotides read TGTGCCAGCTCACCAACACGGGTAGAGACCCAGTACTTC. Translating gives CASSPTRVETQYF.

In DNA, the CDR3 is TGTGCCAGCATGACGGGGAGGGGAACCTACGAGCAGTACTTC. Translated: CASMTGRGTYEQYF. The chain joins TRBV6-6 to TRBJ2-7, with 7 bases lining up with TRBD2. The ends lost 7 bases at V and 2 bases at J; junction bases unmatched: 8. CDR3 length: 14 amino acids. Per germline, CDR1 MNHNY and CDR2 SVGAGI (reference sequence).

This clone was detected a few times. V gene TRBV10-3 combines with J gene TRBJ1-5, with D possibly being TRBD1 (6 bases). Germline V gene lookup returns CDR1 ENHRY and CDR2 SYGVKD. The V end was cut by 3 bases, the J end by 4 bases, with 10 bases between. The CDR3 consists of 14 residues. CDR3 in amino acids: CAISDPGQNQPQHF. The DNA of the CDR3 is TGTGCCATCAGTGATCCCGGACAGAATCAGCCCCAGCATTTT.

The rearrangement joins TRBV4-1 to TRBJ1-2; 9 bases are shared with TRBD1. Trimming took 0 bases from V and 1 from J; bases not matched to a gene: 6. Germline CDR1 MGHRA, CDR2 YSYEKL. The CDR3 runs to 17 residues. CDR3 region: CASSQDSGQGGNYGYTF. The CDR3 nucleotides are TGCGCCAGCAGCCAAGATTCGGGACAGGGTGGTAACTATGGCTACACCTTC.